This section outlines one T cell receptor beta chain sequence together with its context. The antigen is undetermined. Though nominally healthy at sampling, donors likely had unrecorded immune exposures. The PCR employed 60 Vbeta primers together with 13 Jbeta primers. Assay: immunoSEQ multiplex PCR; the TCRdb copy retains only in-frame clones and omits some. The table includes about 170,000 clones, roughly 70% detected once. Germline V gene lookup returns CDR1 MRHNA and CDR2 SNTAGT. The CDR3 consists of 13 residues. V was shortened by 4 bases and J by 10 bases, with 17 bases between the two germline ends. The data derive from a study of cytomegalovirus exposure and HLA in healthy donors. For the study at large: A previous analysis identified 117 million unique TCR beta sequences derived from about 180 million T cells. Study-wide findings and caveats: Analyzed later, most CMV-associated TCR beta chains appeared HLA-restricted. Several of the most significant clusters appeared, in a later analysis, to be linked to common viral pathogens.

The gene calls are TRBV6-4 and TRBJ2-7, with a weak D call TRBD1 (6 bases). This TCR derives from a man in his forties in good health and CMV-seropositive. Sequencing was performed on PBMCs. The CDR3: CASSVGFGQLQYF. For the CDR3, the DNA is TGTGCCAGCAGTGTAGGATTCGGACAGCTCCAGTACTTC.